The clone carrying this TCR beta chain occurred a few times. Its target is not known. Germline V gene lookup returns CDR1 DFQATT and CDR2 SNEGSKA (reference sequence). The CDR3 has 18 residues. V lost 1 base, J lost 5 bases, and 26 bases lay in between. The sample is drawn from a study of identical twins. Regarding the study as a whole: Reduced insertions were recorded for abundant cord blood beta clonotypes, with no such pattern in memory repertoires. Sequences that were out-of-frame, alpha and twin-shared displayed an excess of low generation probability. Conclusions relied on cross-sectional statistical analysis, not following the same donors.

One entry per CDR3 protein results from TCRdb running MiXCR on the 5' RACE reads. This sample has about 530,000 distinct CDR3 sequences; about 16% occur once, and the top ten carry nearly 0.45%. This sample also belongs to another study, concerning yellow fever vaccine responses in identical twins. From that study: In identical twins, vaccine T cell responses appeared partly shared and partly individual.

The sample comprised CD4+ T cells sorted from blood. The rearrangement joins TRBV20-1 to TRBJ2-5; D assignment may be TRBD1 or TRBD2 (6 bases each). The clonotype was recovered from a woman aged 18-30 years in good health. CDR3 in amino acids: CSARGGVGGRSLIETQYF. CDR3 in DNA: TGCAGTGCTAGAGGTGGGGTGGGGGGCCGCTCTCTCATTGAGACCCAGTACTTC.